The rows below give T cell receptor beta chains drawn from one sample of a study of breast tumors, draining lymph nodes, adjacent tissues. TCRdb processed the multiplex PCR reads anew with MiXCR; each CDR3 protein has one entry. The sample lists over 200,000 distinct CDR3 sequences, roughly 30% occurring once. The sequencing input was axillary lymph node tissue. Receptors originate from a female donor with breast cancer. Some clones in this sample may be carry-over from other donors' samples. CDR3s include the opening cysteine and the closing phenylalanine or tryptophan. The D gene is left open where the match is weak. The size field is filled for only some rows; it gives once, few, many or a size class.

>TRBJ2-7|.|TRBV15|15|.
CATSTGAGELGEQYF
TGTGCCACCAGCACGGGGGCGGGAGAACTCGGCGAGCAGTACTTC
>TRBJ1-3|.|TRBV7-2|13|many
CASILLTSTTIYF
TGTGCCAGCATCCTTCTCACCTCGACCACCATATATTTT
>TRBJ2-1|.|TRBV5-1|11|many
CASTKGDEQFF
TGCGCCAGCACCAAGGGGGATGAGCAGTTCTTC
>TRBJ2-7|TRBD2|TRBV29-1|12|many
CSGGRDTYEQYF
TGCAGCGGCGGGAGGGATACCTACGAGCAGTACTTC
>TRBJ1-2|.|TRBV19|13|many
CASSIKTDYGYTF
TGTGCCAGTAGTATTAAGACGGACTATGGCTACACCTTC
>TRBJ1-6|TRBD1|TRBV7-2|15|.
CASSLVTGSGSPLHF
TGTGCCAGCAGCTTGGTGACAGGGTCGGGTTCACCCCTCCACTTT
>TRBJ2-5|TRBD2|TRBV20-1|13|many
CSARTSGAGAQYF
TGCAGTGCTAGGACTAGCGGTGCCGGGGCCCAGTACTTC
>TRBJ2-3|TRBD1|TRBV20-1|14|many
CSARQGAAGDTQYF
TGCAGTGCTAGGCAGGGGGCGGCGGGAGATACGCAGTATTTT
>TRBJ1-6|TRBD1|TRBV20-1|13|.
CSATWTGASPLHF
TGCAGTGCGACCTGGACAGGGGCTTCACCCCTCCACTTT
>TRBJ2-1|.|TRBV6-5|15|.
CASSYSRGSSDEQFF
TGTGCCAGCAGTTACTCGAGAGGGTCTAGCGATGAGCAGTTCTTC
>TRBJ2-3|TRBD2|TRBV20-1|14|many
CSASLGRVGDTQYF
TGCAGTGCGAGTCTCGGGAGGGTGGGAGATACGCAGTATTTT
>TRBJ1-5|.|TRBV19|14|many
CASWPRTVNQPQHF
TGTGCCAGCTGGCCCCGGACGGTCAATCAGCCCCAGCATTTT
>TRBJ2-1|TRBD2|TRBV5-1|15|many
CASSPERERHNEQFF
TGCGCCAGCAGCCCCGAGCGGGAGCGTCACAATGAGCAGTTCTTC
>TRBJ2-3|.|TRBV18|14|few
CASSPRTGEGAQYF
TGTGCCAGCTCACCACGGACGGGCGAAGGGGCGCAGTATTTT
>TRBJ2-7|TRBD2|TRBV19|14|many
CASSRTSGSPEQYF
TGTGCCAGTAGTAGAACTAGCGGGAGCCCCGAGCAGTACTTC
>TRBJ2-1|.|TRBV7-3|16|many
CASSLMGGPSYNEQFF
TGTGCCAGCAGCTTAATGGGGGGTCCCTCCTACAATGAGCAGTTCTTC
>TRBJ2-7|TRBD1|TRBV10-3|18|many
CAISSGTGGARRLAGQYF
TGTGCCATCAGTTCCGGGACAGGGGGCGCCAGGCGGCTTGCAGGGCAGTACTTC
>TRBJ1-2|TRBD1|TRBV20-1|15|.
CSARGGGQGVYGYTF
TGCAGTGCTAGAGGTGGGGGCCAGGGGGTCTATGGCTACACCTTC
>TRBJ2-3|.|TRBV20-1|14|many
CSAGGRGSTDTQYF
TGCAGTGCTGGAGGCAGGGGAAGCACAGATACGCAGTATTTT
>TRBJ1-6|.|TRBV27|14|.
CASRQGQTNSPLHF
TGTGCCAGCAGACAAGGGCAGACGAATTCACCCCTCCACTTT
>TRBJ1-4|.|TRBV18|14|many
CASSPPGDNEKLFF
TGTGCCAGCTCACCACCCGGGGATAATGAAAAACTGTTTTTT
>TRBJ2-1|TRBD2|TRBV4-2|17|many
CASSQEGGLVSYNEQFF
TGTGCCAGCAGCCAAGAGGGTGGACTAGTCTCATACAATGAGCAGTTCTTC
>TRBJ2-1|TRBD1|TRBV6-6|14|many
CASLRTGGDNEQFF
TGTGCCAGCCTTAGAACAGGGGGAGACAATGAGCAGTTCTTC
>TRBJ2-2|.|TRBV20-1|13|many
CSAREIGTGELFF
TGCAGTGCTAGGGAAATAGGCACCGGGGAGCTGTTTTTT
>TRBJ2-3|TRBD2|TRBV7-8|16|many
CASSFGTSGSGGTQYF
TGTGCCAGCAGCTTTGGGACTAGCGGGAGTGGAGGTACGCAGTATTTT
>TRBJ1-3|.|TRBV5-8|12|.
CASSLHSNTIYF
TGTGCCAGCAGCTTGCACAGCAACACCATATATTTT
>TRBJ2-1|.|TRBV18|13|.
CASSKTRFDEQFF
TGTGCCAGCTCAAAAACTAGGTTCGATGAGCAGTTCTTC
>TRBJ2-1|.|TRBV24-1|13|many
CATGQSGAHEQFF
TGTGCCACCGGACAATCAGGGGCCCATGAGCAGTTCTTC
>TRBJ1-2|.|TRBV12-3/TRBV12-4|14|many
CASTLLSIGGGYTF
TGTGCCAGCACCCTCCTTAGCATTGGAGGTGGCTACACCTTC
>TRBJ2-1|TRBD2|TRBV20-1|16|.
CSAREGLAGGYREQFF
TGCAGTGCTAGGGAGGGACTAGCGGGAGGATATCGGGAGCAGTTCTTC
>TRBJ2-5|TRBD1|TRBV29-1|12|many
CSVTTGSETQYF
TGCAGCGTGACGACAGGGAGTGAGACCCAGTACTTC
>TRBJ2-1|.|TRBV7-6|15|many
CASSPTINRGDEQFF
TGTGCCAGCAGCCCGACAATCAATAGGGGCGATGAGCAGTTCTTC
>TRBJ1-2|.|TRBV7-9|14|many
CASSLDTGTEGYTF
TGTGCCAGCAGCTTAGATACAGGGACGGAGGGCTACACCTTC
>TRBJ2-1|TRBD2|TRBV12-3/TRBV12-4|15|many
CASMPAGVTDNEQFF
TGTGCCAGCATGCCCGCGGGAGTGACAGACAATGAGCAGTTCTTC
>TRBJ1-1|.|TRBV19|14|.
CASTTSRGLAEAFF
TGTGCCAGTACCACCTCGAGGGGGTTGGCTGAAGCTTTCTTT
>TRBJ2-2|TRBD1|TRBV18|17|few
CASSPGWTGPNTGELFF
TGTGCCAGCTCACCGGGCTGGACAGGGCCGAACACCGGGGAGCTGTTTTTT
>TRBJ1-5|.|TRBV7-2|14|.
CASSLGSGQETQHF
TGTGCCAGCAGCTTAGGTAGCGGGCAAGAGACCCAGCATTTT
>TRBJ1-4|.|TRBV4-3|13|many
CASSPTGDEKLFF
TGCGCCAGCAGCCCCACGGGGGATGAAAAACTGTTTTTT
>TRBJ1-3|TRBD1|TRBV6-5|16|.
CASSHLSQGVGNTIYF
TGTGCCAGCAGTCATCTCTCACAGGGGGTCGGAAACACCATATATTTT
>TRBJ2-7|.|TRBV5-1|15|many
CASSLVGGGPYEQYF
TGCGCCAGCAGCTTGGTGGGGGGTGGGCCCTACGAGCAGTACTTC
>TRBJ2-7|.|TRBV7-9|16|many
CASSLTLGTGGYEQYF
TGTGCCAGCAGCTTAACCCTCGGGACTGGAGGCTACGAGCAGTACTTC
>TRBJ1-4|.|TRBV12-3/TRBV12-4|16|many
CASSGRKDGLNEKLFF
TGTGCCAGCAGTGGCCGAAAGGACGGGTTAAATGAAAAACTGTTTTTT
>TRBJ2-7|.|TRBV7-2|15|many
CASSRSIGGPNEQYF
TGTGCCAGCAGCCGTTCCATCGGCGGACCCAACGAGCAGTACTTC
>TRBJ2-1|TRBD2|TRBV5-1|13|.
CASTLPGGNEQFF
TGCGCCAGCACTCTCCCGGGAGGCAATGAGCAGTTCTTC
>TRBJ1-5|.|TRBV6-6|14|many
CASSWTQGGQPQHF
TGTGCCAGCAGTTGGACCCAAGGGGGACAGCCCCAGCATTTT
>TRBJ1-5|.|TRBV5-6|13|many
CASSADLNQPQHF
TGTGCCAGCAGCGCGGACCTCAATCAGCCCCAGCATTTT
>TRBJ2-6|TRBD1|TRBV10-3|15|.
CATERETGGANVLTF
TGTGCCACCGAGCGCGAGACAGGGGGGGCCAACGTCCTGACTTTC
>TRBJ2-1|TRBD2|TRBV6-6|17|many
CASSHSGPSGIYNEQFF
TGTGCCAGCAGTCACTCGGGCCCGAGCGGGATTTACAATGAGCAGTTCTTC
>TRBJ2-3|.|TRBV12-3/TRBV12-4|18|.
CASSTGLRRRSVTDTQYF
TGTGCCAGCAGTACGGGTCTCAGGCGGCGATCCGTCACAGATACGCAGTATTTT
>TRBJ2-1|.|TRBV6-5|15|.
CASSHSLGADNEQFF
TGTGCCAGCAGTCACTCTCTGGGGGCGGACAATGAGCAGTTCTTC
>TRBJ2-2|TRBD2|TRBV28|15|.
CASSLGGTNTGELFF
TGTGCCAGCAGTTTGGGGGGGACGAACACCGGGGAGCTGTTTTTT